Following are 26 T cell receptor beta chains from one sample sequenced in a study of T cells in Graves' hyperthyroidism and ophthalmopathy. The CDR3 regions of TCR beta were amplified from RNA transcripts. Using the HTBI primer set, a first-round RT-PCR was run on the TCR CDR3. One entry per CDR3 protein, called by TCRdb with MiXCR from the multiplex PCR reads. The table lists 400,000 to 500,000 distinct CDR3 sequences, around 13% of them singletons, with about 5% in the top ten. The sequenced sample was blood. These receptors were taken from a woman aged 18-30 years with Graves' hyperthyroidism.

The chain couples TRBV29-1 to TRBJ1-5; D is unclear. V was trimmed by 4 bases and J by 6 bases, leaving 13 bases between them. Germline lookup yields CDR1 SQVTM and CDR2 ANQGSEA. The CDR3 spans 13 residues. CDR3 nucleotides: TGCAGCGTTGGGGCAGGTCGAGGTCAGCCCCAGCATTTT. Its protein product is CSVGAGRGQPQHF.

This clonotype was counted at least ten times. J is TRBJ1-2 and V is TRBV7-2; D is possibly TRBD1 (5 bases). Germline V gene data show CDR1 as SGHTA and CDR2 as FQGNSA. Between the trimmed V and J ends, which lost 0 bases and 8 bases, there was a span of 16 bases. The CDR3 extends over 15 amino acids. The CDR3 sequence is CASSLATGSGSGYTF. The CDR3 coding sequence is TGTGCCAGCAGCTTAGCAACAGGTTCGGGCAGCGGCTACACCTTC.

This clonotype has a count of ten or more. The chain links TRBV12-3 or TRBV12-4 to TRBJ2-7; 12 bases are a match to TRBD2. The CDR3 has 16 amino acids. J gave up 1 base and V 6 bases, and 7 bases lay outside the gene matches. CDR3 in amino acids: CASRPAGTSGSYEQYF. For the CDR3, the DNA is TGTGCCAGCAGACCCGCCGGGACTAGCGGGTCCTACGAGCAGTACTTC.

This clonotype was counted once. CDR3 amino acids: CASSSIADLAKNIQYF. CDR3 DNA: TGTGCCAGCAGTTCCATAGCGGACTTAGCCAAAAACATTCAGTACTTC. The V gene is TRBV27, the J gene TRBJ2-4, with D possibly TRBD2 on 6 matching bases. The CDR3 totals 16 residues. V dropped 4 bases and J dropped 0 bases, with 13 bases sitting between them. CDR1 and CDR2 from the germline V gene are MNHEY and SMNVEV (reference sequence).

This clonotype has ten or more counts. The chain recombines TRBV5-5 with TRBJ2-7; 7 bases map to TRBD1. Trimming took 5 bases from V and 4 from J; bases not matched to a gene: 9. CDR1 is SGHKS and CDR2 is YYEKEE in the germline V gene (reference sequence). The CDR3 runs to 14 residues. Written as DNA, the CDR3 is TGTGCCAGCAGACTCCCGGGACAGAGTTACGAGCAGTACTTC. It codes for CASRLPGQSYEQYF. The full variable domain, completed using reference TRBV5-5 and TRBJ2-7, is DAGVTQSPTHLIKTRGQQVTLRCSPISGHKSVSWYQQVLGQGPQFIFQYYEKEERGRGNFPDRFSARQFPNYSSELNVNALLLGDSALYLCASRLPGQSYEQYFGPGTRLTVT.

The J gene is TRBJ2-1, the V gene TRBV12-3 or TRBV12-4; TRBD1 matches 8 bases. There are 14 residues in the CDR3. With V trimmed by 5 bases and J by 8 bases, 8 bases remained unmatched. CDR3: CASSLRGQVYEQFF. The CDR3 bases are TGTGCCAGCAGTCTCCGGGGACAGGTATATGAGCAGTTCTTC.

This clonotype was recorded at least ten times. J is TRBJ1-4 and V is TRBV6-5; D gene unclear. From germline, CDR1 is MNHEY and CDR2 SVGAGI. Trimming cost V 0 bases and J 3 bases, with 8 bases left between them. The CDR3 is made up of 15 amino acids. CDR3 sequence (DNA): TGTGCCAGCAGTTACTCGAGCCTCGCTAATGAAAAACTGTTTTTT. It translates to CASSYSSLANEKLFF.

Ten or more counts support this clonotype. The rearrangement uses TRBV28 and TRBJ2-1; 13 bases match TRBD2. V dropped 6 bases and J dropped 7; count of bases not matched to a gene: 9. This CDR3 spans 16 amino acids. Germline V gene sequence: CDR1 MDHEN, CDR2 SYDVKM. The CDR3: CASRTRTSGSMNEQFF. DNA of the CDR3: TGTGCCAGCAGAACCCGGACTAGCGGGAGTATGAATGAGCAGTTCTTC.

This clonotype occurred a few times. The chain couples TRBV19 to TRBJ2-4; D not resolved. The V gene's germline CDR1 is LNHDA and CDR2 SQIVND (reference sequence). This CDR3 has 14 residues. Trimming removed 3 bases at V and 9 bases at J, with 15 bases between. CDR3 sequence reads: CASSIGVGSGIQYF. The CDR3 DNA follows: TGTGCCAGTAGTATTGGAGTGGGCTCGGGCATTCAGTACTTC.

This clonotype appeared a few times. J is TRBJ2-3 and V is TRBV25-1, with TRBD2 identical over 12 bases. J was trimmed by 2 bases and V by 4 bases; bases with no gene match: 7. The germline V gene encodes CDR1 MGHDK and CDR2 SYGVNS. CDR3 size: 17 residues. CDR3 coding DNA: TGTGCCAGCAGTGGCCGGGCTAGCGGGAGGGTCACAGATACGCAGTATTTT. This translates into CASSGRASGRVTDTQYF. Filled out from reference TRBV25-1 and TRBJ2-3, the complete variable domain reads EADIYQTPRYLVIGTGKKITLECSQTMGHDKMYWYQQDPGMELHLIHYSYGVNSTEKGDLSSESTVSRIRTEHFPLTLESARPSHTSQYLCASSGRASGRVTDTQYFGPGTRLTVL.

This clonotype has at least ten counts. V and J are TRBV20-1 and TRBJ1-5; 7 nucleotides align to TRBD1. V trimming: 4 bases; J trimming: 8 bases; junction bases outside the gene matches: 8. The CDR3 sequence is 13 residues long. Germline V gene lookup returns CDR1 DFQATT and CDR2 SNEGSKA (reference sequence). This CDR3 is CSAIRQGGEPQHF. CDR3 sequence (DNA): TGCAGTGCTATACGACAGGGTGGGGAGCCCCAGCATTTT.

V and J are TRBV6-1 and TRBJ2-3, with unresolved D. The CDR3 spans 14 residues. CDR1 is MNHNS, CDR2 SASEGT, per germline. Trimming left V 6 bases short and J 2 bases short, with 12 bases between. For the CDR3, the DNA is TGTGCCAGCAGGACGGGCCTCCACACAGATACGCAGTATTTT. The encoded protein is CASRTGLHTDTQYF.

This clonotype was recorded many times. The chain joins TRBV20-1 to TRBJ2-7, with 11 bases matching TRBD2. V shed 1 base and J 5 bases; nucleotides not matched to a gene: 10. Germline V gives CDR1 DFQATT, CDR2 SNEGSKA (reference sequence). The CDR3 is made up of 16 amino acids. DNA of the CDR3: TGCAGTGCTAGAGGACCAACTAGCGGGAGTTTCCACGAGCAGTACTTC. This codes for CSARGPTSGSFHEQYF.

This clonotype was observed a handful of times. The V and J genes are TRBV11-2 and TRBJ2-4; 11 bases line up with TRBD2. Per germline, CDR1 SGHAT and CDR2 FQNNGV. V shed 5 bases and J 1 base; nucleotides not matched to a gene: 19. The CDR3 is 21 amino acids. The CDR3 sequence: CASSPSLGLAGGRGAKNIQYF. The CDR3 DNA sequence: TGTGCCAGCAGCCCTTCTCTTGGGCTAGCGGGAGGCCGGGGGGCCAAAAACATTCAGTACTTC.

Ten or more counts support this clonotype. The chain couples TRBV6-1 to TRBJ2-2; D possibly corresponds to TRBD1 (7 bases). The CDR3 runs to 16 residues. The V gene lost 3 bases and the J gene lost 0 bases, with 11 bases spanning the gap. CDR1 and CDR2 from the germline V gene are MNHNS and SASEGT. The CDR3 sequence: CASSEGGTANTGELFF. CDR3 nucleotide sequence: TGTGCCAGCAGTGAGGGCGGGACAGCGAACACCGGGGAGCTGTTTTTT.

The table lists this clonotype with many counts. The chain has TRBV3-1 and TRBJ2-7; D may be TRBD2 (5 bases). Per the germline V gene, CDR1 is LGHDT and CDR2 is YNNKEL (reference sequence). There are 17 residues in the CDR3. The ends were cut back, 2 bases at V and 3 bases at J, with 20 bases in the middle. DNA for the CDR3: TGTGCCAGCAGCCAACGATTTGGCGAGAGGGCGGACTACGAGCAGTACTTC. It encodes CASSQRFGERADYEQYF.

In its sample, this clonotype was seen many times. J is TRBJ2-3 and V is TRBV9; D uncertain. V was shortened by 7 bases and J by 0 bases, with 6 bases between the two germline ends. Germline-derived CDR1 and CDR2 are SGDLS and YYNGEE. The CDR3 length is 12 residues. The CDR3 DNA sequence: TGTGCCAGCGCTAGGAGCACAGATACGCAGTATTTT. It specifies CASARSTDTQYF.

This clonotype was counted at least ten times. CDR3 sequence: CASSAGRGNQPQHF. The CDR3 DNA is TGTGCCAGCAGTGCCGGAAGGGGCAATCAGCCCCAGCATTTT. The chain couples TRBV2 to TRBJ1-5, with D uncertain. Germline assignment: CDR1 SNHLY and CDR2 FYNNEI. Trimming shortened V by 4 bases and J by 2 bases, and 9 bases separated the two germline ends. This CDR3 region has 14 residues.

The V and J genes are TRBV20-1 and TRBJ2-5; 7 nucleotides line up with TRBD2. After removal of 4 bases from V and 5 bases from J, the junction contained 13 bases not matched to a gene. CDR1 and CDR2 from the germline V gene are DFQATT and SNEGSKA (reference sequence). The CDR3 contains 15 residues. The CDR3, as DNA: TGCAGTGCTACTCGGACTAGGGGCCTTACCGAGACCCAGTACTTC. The encoded protein is CSATRTRGLTETQYF.

The V and J genes are TRBV9 and TRBJ2-1; possible D gene TRBD2, 5 bases. Germline-derived CDR1 and CDR2 are SGDLS and YYNGEE. The CDR3 is 13 residues long. The V end lost 4 bases, the J end lost 4 bases, and 9 bases lay between the germline ends. The DNA for the CDR3 is TGTGCCAGCAGCACCACGGGATACAATGAGCAGTTCTTC. It is translated as CASSTTGYNEQFF.

J is TRBJ1-2 and V is TRBV2, with D maybe TRBD1 (6 bases). V shed 11 bases and J shed 3 bases, with 16 bases lying between them. The CDR3 is made up of 13 amino acids. Germline V gene sequence: CDR1 SNHLY, CDR2 FYNNEI. This chain's CDR3 is CAGRQDVDYGYTF. In DNA, the CDR3 is TGTGCCGGAAGACAGGATGTGGACTATGGCTACACCTTC.

This clonotype came up many times. The chain employs TRBV20-1 and TRBJ2-7; 9 positions agree with TRBD2. In germline, CDR1 is DFQATT, CDR2 SNEGSKA (reference sequence). J gave up 1 base and V 3 bases, and 4 bases lay outside the gene matches. The CDR3 consists of 14 residues. The CDR3 DNA is TGCAGTGCTAGTGTCAGCGGGAGGTCCTACGAGCAGTACTTC. Encoded protein: CSASVSGRSYEQYF.

This clonotype was counted many times. CDR3 in DNA: TGTGCCAGCAGCTTAGTCAGCGATCAGCCCCAGCATTTT. This translates into CASSLVSDQPQHF. The V call is TRBV7-2, the J call TRBJ1-5, with no clear D. V lost 1 base and J 5 bases, leaving 6 bases between the germline ends. The germline V gene has CDR1 SGHTA and CDR2 FQGNSA. The CDR3 spans 13 residues. Together with reference TRBV7-2 and TRBJ1-5, the CDR3 gives the full variable domain: GAGVSQSPSNKVTEKGKDVELRCDPISGHTALYWYRQSLGQGLEFLIYFQGNSAPDKSGLPSDRFSAERTGGSVSTLTIQRTQQEDSAVYLCASSLVSDQPQHFGDGTRLSIL.

This clonotype has a count of ten or more. The CDR3 sequence is CASSQRLMGETQYF. The CDR3 DNA is TGTGCCAGCAGCCAAAGGTTGATGGGAGAGACCCAGTACTTC. This chain joins TRBV3-1 and TRBJ2-5; no definite D call. V was clipped by 2 bases and J by 4 bases, with 11 bases between them. The CDR3 length is 14 residues. Germline lookup yields CDR1 LGHDT and CDR2 YNNKEL (reference sequence).

This clonotype has more than one count but fewer than ten. This rearrangement joins TRBV10-1 to TRBJ2-2, with D hard to call. From germline, CDR1 is WNHNN and CDR2 SYGVQD (reference sequence). V gave up 5 bases and J gave up 7 bases, with 11 bases separating them. This CDR3 region has 13 residues. CDR3 DNA sequence: TGCGCCAGCAGTTCGGGCATAAGCGGGGAGCTGTTTTTT. Protein sequence: CASSSGISGELFF.

The CDR3 sequence: CASSQTLLEQYF. In nucleotides, the CDR3 is TGTGCCAGCAGCCAAACACTGCTCGAGCAGTACTTC. The J gene is TRBJ2-7, the V gene TRBV3-2. TRBV3-2 is a pseudogene. CDR3 length: 12 residues.